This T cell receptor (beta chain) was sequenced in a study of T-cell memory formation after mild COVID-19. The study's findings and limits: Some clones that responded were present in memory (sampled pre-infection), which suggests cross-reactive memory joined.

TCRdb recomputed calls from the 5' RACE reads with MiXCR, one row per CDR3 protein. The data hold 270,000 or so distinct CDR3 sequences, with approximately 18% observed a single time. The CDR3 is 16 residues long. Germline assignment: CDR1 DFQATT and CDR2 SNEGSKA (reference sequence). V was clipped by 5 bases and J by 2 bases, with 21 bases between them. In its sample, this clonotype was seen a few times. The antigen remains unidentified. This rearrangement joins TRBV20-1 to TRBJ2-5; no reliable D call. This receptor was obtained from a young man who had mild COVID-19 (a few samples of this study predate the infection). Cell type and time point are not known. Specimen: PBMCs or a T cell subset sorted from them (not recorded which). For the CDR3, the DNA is TGCAGTGCTGGGAAACCAGGTGGGATTTGGCAAGAGACCCAGTACTTC. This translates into CSAGKPGGIWQETQYF.